The clone carrying this T cell receptor (beta chain) was found many times. No antigen is known for it. MiXCR, applied by TCRdb to the 5' RACE reads, yields one record per CDR3 protein. The table shows fewer than 350,000 distinct CDR3 sequences, with 15% to 20% occurring only once. This sample stems from a study of T-cell memory formation after mild COVID-19. Across the whole study: There were largely donor-specific TCR clusters. General study points: Day 15 to 85 contractors were CD4/CD8 balanced; later expanders leaned CD4+. Cross-reactive memory seemingly joined, as some responding clones were found in pre-infection memory.

The CDR3 spans 13 residues. With V trimmed by 7 bases and J by 4 bases, 3 bases remained unmatched. The clonotype was recovered from a man between 18 and 29 years old who had mild COVID-19 (a few samples of this study predate the infection). Cell type and time point are not known. The gene calls are TRBV12-3 or TRBV12-4 and TRBJ1-2, with 10 bases aligning to TRBD1. The sample taken for sequencing was PBMCs or a T cell subset sorted from them (not recorded which). The CDR3 DNA reads TGTGCCAGCACCCGGACAGGGGGCTATGGCTACACCTTC. This sequence encodes CASTRTGGYGYTF.